This T cell receptor (beta chain) was profiled in a study of control samples from healthy donors and cancer patients. The V segment lost 3 bases and the J segment 6 bases; nucleotides outside the gene matches: 11. The CDR3 is 16 amino acids. Looked up from germline, CDR1 is LNHDA and CDR2 is SQIVND (reference sequence). Some clones are missing from TCRdb's copy, which holds only in-frame ones; the method was immunoSEQ multiplex PCR. This sample has just over 50,000 clones; around nine tenths occur once, and the top ten carry approximately 40%. This clonotype was sampled from a man in his fifties with head and neck cancer. The sequencing input was PBMCs. The V and J genes are TRBV19 and TRBJ2-5; TRBD1 matches at 9 bases. CDR3 DNA sequence: TGTGCCAGTAGTATTGTCCCGGGACAGGGTTTGAAGACCCAGTACTTC. This sequence encodes CASSIVPGQGLKTQYF. The full variable domain, completed using reference TRBV19 and TRBJ2-5, is DGGITQSPKYLFRKEGQNVTLSCEQNLNHDAMYWYRQDPGQGLRLIYYSQIVNDFQKGDIAEGYSVSREKKESFPLTVTSAQKNPTAFYLCASSIVPGQGLKTQYFGPGTRLLVL.